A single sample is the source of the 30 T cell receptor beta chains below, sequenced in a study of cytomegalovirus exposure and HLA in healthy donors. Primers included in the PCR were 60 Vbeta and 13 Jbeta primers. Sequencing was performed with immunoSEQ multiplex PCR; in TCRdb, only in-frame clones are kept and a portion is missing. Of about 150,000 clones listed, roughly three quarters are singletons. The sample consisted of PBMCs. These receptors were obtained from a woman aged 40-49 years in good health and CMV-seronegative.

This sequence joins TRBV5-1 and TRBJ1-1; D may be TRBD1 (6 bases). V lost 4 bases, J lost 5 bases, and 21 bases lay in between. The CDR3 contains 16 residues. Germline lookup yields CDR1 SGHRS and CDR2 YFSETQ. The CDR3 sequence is CASSLAGGAMGTEAFF. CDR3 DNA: TGCGCCAGCAGCCTAGCGGGGGGCGCGATGGGTACTGAAGCTTTCTTT.

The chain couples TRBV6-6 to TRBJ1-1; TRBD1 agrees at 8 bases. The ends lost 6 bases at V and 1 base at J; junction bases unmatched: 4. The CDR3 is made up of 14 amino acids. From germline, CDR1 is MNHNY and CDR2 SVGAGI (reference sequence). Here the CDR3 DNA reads TGTGCCAGCAGGCTAGGACAGGGGAACACTGAAGCTTTCTTT. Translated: CASRLGQGNTEAFF.

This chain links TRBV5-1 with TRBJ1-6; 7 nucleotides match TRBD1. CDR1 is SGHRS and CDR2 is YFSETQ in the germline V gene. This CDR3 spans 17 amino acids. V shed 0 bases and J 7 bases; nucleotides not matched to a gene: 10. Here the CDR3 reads CASSLGGSTGSNSPLHF. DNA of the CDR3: TGCGCCAGCAGCTTGGGGGGATCGACAGGGAGCAATTCACCCCTCCACTTT. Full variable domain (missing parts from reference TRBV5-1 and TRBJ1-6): KAGVTQTPRYLIKTRGQQVTLSCSPISGHRSVSWYQQTPGQGLQFLFEYFSETQRNKGNFPGRFSGRQFSNSRSEMNVSTLELGDSALYLCASSLGGSTGSNSPLHFGNGTRLTVT.

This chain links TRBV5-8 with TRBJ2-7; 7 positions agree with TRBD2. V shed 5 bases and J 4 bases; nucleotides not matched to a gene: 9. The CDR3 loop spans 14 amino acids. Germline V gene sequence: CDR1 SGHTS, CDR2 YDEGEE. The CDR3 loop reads CASSPRGDYYEQYF. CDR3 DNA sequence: TGTGCCAGCAGTCCCCGGGGGGATTATTACGAGCAGTACTTC.

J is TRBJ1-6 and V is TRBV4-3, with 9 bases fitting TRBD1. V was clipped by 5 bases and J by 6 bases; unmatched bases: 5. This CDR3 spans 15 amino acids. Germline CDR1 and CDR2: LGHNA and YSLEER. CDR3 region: CASSSGTGPNSPLHF. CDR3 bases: TGCGCCAGCAGCTCGGGGACAGGGCCTAATTCACCCCTCCACTTT.

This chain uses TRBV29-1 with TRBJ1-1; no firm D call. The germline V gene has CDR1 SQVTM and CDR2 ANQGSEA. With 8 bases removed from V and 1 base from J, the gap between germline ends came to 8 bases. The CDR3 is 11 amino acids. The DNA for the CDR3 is TGCAGCTCTACTCGGAACACTGAAGCTTTCTTT. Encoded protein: CSSTRNTEAFF.

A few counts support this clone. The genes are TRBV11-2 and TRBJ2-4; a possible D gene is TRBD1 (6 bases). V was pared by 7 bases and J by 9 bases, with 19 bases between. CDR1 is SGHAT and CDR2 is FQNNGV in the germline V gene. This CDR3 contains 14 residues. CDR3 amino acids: CASTPRREGGIQYF. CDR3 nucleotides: TGTGCCAGCACCCCCCGCAGGGAAGGGGGCATTCAGTACTTC.

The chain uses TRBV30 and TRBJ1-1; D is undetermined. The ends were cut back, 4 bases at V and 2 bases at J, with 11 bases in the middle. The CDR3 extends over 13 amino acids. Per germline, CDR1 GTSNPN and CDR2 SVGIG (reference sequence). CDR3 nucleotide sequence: TGTGCCTGGAATCCCAGGTTAAACACTGAAGCTTTCTTT. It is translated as CAWNPRLNTEAFF.

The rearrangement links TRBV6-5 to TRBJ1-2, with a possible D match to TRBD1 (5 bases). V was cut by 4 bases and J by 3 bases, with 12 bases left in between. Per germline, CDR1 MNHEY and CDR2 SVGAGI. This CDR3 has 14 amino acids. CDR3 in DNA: TGTGCCAGCAGTTTTGAGTCGGGGGACTATGGCTACACCTTC. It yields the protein CASSFESGDYGYTF.

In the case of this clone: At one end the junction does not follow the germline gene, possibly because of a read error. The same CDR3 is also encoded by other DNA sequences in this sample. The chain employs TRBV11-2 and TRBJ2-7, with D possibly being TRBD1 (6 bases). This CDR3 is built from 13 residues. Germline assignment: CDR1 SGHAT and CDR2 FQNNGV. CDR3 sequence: CASSLGTTYEQYF. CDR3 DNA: TGCGCCAGCAGTCTAGGGACAACCTACGAGCAGTACTTC.

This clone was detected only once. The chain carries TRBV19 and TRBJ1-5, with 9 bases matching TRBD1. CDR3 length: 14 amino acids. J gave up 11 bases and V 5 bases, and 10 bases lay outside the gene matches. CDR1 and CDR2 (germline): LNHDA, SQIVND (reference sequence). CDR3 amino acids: CASSPLSGQGSQHF. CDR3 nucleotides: TGTGCCAGTAGTCCTCTATCGGGACAGGGTTCCCAGCATTTT.

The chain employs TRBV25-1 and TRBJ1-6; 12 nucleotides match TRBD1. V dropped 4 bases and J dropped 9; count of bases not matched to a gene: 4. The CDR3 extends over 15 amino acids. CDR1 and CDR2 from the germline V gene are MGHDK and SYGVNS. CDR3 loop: CASSAGQGAGSPLHF. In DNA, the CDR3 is TGTGCCAGCAGTGCGGGACAGGGGGCTGGTTCACCCCTCCACTTT.

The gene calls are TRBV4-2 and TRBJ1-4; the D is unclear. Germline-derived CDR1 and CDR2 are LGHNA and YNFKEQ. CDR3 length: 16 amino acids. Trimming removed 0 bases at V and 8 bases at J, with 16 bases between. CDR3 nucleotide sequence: TGTGCCAGCAGCCAAGATCCCAATCTCTTCGGGGAAAAACTGTTTTTT. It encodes CASSQDPNLFGEKLFF.

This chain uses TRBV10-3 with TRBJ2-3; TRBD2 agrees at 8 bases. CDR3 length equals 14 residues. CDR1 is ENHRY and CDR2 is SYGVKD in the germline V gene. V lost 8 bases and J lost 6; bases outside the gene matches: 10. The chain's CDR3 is CAIRRLASWDTQYF. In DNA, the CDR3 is TGTGCCATCCGTCGACTAGCGAGCTGGGATACGCAGTATTTT.

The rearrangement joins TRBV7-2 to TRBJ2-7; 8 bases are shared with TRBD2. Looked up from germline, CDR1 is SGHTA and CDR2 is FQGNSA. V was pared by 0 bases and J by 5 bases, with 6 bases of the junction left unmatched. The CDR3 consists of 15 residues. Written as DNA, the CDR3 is TGTGCCAGCAGCTTAGCCAGCGGGGGTTTTAACGAGCAGTACTTC. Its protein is CASSLASGGFNEQYF.

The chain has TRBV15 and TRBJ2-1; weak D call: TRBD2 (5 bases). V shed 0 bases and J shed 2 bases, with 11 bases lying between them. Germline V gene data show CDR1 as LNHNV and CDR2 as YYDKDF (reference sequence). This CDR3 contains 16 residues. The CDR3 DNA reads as TGTGCCACCAGCAGAGACCCTCCGGGGACCTACAATGAGCAGTTCTTC. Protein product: CATSRDPPGTYNEQFF.

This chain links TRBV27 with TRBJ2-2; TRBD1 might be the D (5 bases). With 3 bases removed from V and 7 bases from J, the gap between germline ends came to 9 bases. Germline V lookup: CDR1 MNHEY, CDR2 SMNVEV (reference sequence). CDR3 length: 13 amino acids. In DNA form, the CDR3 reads TGTGCCAGCAGTTTGGCAGGGCACGGGGAGCTGTTTTTT. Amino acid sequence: CASSLAGHGELFF.

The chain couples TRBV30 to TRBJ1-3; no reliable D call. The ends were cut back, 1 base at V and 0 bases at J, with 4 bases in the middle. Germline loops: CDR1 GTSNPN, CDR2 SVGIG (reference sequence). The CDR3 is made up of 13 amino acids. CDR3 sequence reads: CAWSGASGNTIYF. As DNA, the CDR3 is TGTGCCTGGAGTGGGGCCTCTGGAAACACCATATATTTT.

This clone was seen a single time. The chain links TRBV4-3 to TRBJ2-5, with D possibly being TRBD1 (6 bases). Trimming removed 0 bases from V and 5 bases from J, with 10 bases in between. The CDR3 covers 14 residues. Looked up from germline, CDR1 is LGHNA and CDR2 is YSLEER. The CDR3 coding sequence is TGCGCCAGCAGCCAAGAGGACAGACGGGAGACCCAGTACTTC. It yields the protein CASSQEDRRETQYF.

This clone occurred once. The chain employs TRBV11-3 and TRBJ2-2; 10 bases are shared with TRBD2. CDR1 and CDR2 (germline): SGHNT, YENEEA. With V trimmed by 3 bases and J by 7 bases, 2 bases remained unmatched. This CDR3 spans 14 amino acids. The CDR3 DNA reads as TGTGCCAGCAGCTTCGGACTAGCGGACGGGGAGCTGTTTTTT. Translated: CASSFGLADGELFF. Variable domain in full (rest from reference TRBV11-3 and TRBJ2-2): EAGVVQSPRYKIIEKKQPVAFWCNPISGHNTLYWYLQNLGQGPELLIRYENEEAVDDSQLPKDRFSAERLKGVDSTLKIQPAELGDSAVYLCASSFGLADGELFFGEGSRLTVL.

Here the CDR3 reads CASRFGTDGYTF. CDR3 bases: TGTGCAAGTCGCTTCGGGACAGATGGCTACACCTTC. This chain uses TRBV12-2 with TRBJ1-2; the D call TRBD1 from the table was never checked on the DNA. TRBV12-2 is a pseudogene segment. The CDR3 covers 12 residues.

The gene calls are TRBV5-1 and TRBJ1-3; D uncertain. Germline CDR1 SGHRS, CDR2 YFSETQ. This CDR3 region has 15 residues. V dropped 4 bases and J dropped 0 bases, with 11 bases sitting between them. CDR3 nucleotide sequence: TGCGCCAGCAGCCCGGCGGTGGGCTCTGGAAACACCATATATTTT. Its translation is CASSPAVGSGNTIYF.

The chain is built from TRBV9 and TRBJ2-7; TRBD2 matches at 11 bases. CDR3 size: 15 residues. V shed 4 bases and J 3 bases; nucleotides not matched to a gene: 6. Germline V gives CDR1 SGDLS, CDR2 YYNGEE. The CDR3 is CASSTGTSGFYEQYF. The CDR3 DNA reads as TGTGCCAGCAGCACCGGGACTAGCGGTTTCTACGAGCAGTACTTC.

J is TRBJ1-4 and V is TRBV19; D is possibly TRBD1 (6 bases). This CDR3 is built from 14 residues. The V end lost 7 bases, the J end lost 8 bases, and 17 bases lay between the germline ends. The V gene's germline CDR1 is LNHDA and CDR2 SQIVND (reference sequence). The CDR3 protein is CASTQTGLGEKLFF. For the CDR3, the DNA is TGTGCCAGTACCCAGACAGGTCTTGGGGAAAAACTGTTTTTT.

The DNA for the CDR3 is TGTGCCAGCAGCCCCGGGACAAATTGGCGGGATACGCAGTATTTT. This gives the protein CASSPGTNWRDTQYF. The chain links TRBV11-3 to TRBJ2-3, with a tentative D call TRBD1 (6 bases). Per germline, CDR1 SGHNT and CDR2 YENEEA. This CDR3 region has 15 residues. V was clipped by 5 bases and J by 6 bases, with 18 bases between them.

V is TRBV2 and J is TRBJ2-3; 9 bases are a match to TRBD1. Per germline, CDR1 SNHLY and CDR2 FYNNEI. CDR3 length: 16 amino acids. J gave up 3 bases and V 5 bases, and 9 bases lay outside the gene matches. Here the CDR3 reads CASSRDGTGTTDTQYF. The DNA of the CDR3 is TGTGCCAGCAGTAGAGACGGGACAGGGACAACAGATACGCAGTATTTT.

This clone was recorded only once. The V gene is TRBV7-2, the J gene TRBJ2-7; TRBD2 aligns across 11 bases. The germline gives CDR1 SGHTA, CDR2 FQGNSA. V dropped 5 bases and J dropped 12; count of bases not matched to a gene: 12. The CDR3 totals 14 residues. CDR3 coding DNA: TGTGCCAGCAGCCTCTCGACTAGCGGGGTCCGTTGGTACTTC. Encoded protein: CASSLSTSGVRWYF.

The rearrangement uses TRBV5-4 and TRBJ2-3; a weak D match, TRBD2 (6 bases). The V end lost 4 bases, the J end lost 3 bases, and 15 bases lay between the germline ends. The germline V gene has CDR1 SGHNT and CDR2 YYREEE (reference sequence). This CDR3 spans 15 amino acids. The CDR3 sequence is CASSPPGLATDTQYF. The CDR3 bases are TGTGCCAGCAGCCCCCCAGGGCTAGCGACAGATACGCAGTATTTT. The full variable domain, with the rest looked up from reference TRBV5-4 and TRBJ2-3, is ETGVTQSPTHLIKTRGQQVTLRCSSQSGHNTVSWYQQALGQGPQFIFQYYREEENGRGNFPPRFSGLQFPNYSSELNVNALELDDSALYLCASSPPGLATDTQYFGPGTRLTVL.

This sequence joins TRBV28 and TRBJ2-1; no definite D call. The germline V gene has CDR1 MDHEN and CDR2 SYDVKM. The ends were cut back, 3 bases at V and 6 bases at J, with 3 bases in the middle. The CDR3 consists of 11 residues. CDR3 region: CASSFSNEQFF. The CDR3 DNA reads TGTGCCAGCAGTTTCTCCAATGAGCAGTTCTTC.

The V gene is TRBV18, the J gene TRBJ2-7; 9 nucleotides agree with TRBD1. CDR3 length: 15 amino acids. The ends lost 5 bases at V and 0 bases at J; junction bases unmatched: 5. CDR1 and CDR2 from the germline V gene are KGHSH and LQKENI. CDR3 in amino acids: CASSSGQGSSYEQYF. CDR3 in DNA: TGTGCCAGCTCATCGGGACAGGGAAGCTCCTACGAGCAGTACTTC. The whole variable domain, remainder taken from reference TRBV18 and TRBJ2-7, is NAGVMQNPRHLVRRRGQEARLRCSPMKGHSHVYWYRQLPEEGLKFMVYLQKENIIDESGMPKERFSAEFPKEGPSILRIQQVVRGDSAAYFCASSSGQGSSYEQYFGPGTRLTVT.